This TCR beta chain came from a study of graft-versus-host responses after intestinal transplantation. On the study more broadly: Multivisceral, liver-intestinal, or isolated intestinal grafts were transplanted into recipients. Once they had received anti-thymocyte globulin induction, all recipients took tacrolimus and steroids for 2 to 4 years. Broader study findings: Ileal or blood samples showed some GvH clones first, and such clones were also found in recipient marrow. There was an association between peak levels of circulating GvH clones and early post-transplant HvG declines.

Trimming removed 6 bases at V and 2 bases at J, with 8 bases between. CDR1 MNHEY and CDR2 SVGAGI come from the germline V gene. This CDR3 contains 13 residues. Here immunoSEQ multiplex PCR was the method, and the copy in TCRdb shows in-frame clones only, minus some. The sample carries under 90,000 clones, 90% recorded once. Notes on this clone: Its specificity is not known.

This sample comprised unstimulated CD8+ T cells sorted from spleen or lymph node cells, obtained before transplant. The origin of this receptor is a human donor who was the organ donor for an intestinal transplant. V is TRBV6-5 and J is TRBJ1-5; weak D call: TRBD1 (5 bases). CDR3 sequence reads: CASRQGGNQPQHF. In DNA form, the CDR3 reads TGTGCCAGCAGGCAGGGTGGCAATCAGCCCCAGCATTTT.